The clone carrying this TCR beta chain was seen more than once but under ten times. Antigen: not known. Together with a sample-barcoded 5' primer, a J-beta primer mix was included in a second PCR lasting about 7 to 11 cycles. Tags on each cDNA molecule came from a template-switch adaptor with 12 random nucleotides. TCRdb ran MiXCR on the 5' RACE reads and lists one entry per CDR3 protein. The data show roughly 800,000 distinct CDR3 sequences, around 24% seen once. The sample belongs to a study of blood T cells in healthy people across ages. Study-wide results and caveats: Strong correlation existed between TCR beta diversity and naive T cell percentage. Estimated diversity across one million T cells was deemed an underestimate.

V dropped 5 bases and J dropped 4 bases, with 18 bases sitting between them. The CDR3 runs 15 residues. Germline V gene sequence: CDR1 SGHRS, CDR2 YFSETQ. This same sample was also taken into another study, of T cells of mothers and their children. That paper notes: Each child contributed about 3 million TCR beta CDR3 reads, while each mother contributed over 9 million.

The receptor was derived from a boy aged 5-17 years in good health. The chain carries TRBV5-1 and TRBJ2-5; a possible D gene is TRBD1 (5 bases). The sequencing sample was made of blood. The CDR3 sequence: CASSLDGTRAETQYF. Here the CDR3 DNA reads TGCGCCAGCAGTTTAGACGGTACCAGGGCAGAGACCCAGTACTTC.